This paragraph covers one T cell receptor (beta chain) sequence. The antigen is unknown. These data originate in a study of Tregs in tolerant kidney transplant recipients. Notes on the study in general: Few patients were studied, so findings need validation in larger groups. Expanding Tregs on activated donor B cells appeared to best identify donor-specific TCRbeta clones.

Assay used: immunoSEQ multiplex PCR; TCRdb lists only in-frame clones, some missing. The sample lists some 69,000 clones, around 84% occurring once. The germline V gene encodes CDR1 SGHRS and CDR2 YFSETQ. With 4 bases clipped from V and 5 bases from J, the junction kept 7 bases outside the gene matches. The CDR3 is 14 residues long. The origin of this receptor is a human donor in good health. V is TRBV5-1 and J is TRBJ2-3, with 7 bases fitting TRBD1. Sequencing was carried out using CD4+ T cells from blood. The CDR3 DNA sequence: TGCGCCAGCAGCCTAGGGGGCATCGGAGATACGCAGTATTTT. Residues: CASSLGGIGDTQYF.